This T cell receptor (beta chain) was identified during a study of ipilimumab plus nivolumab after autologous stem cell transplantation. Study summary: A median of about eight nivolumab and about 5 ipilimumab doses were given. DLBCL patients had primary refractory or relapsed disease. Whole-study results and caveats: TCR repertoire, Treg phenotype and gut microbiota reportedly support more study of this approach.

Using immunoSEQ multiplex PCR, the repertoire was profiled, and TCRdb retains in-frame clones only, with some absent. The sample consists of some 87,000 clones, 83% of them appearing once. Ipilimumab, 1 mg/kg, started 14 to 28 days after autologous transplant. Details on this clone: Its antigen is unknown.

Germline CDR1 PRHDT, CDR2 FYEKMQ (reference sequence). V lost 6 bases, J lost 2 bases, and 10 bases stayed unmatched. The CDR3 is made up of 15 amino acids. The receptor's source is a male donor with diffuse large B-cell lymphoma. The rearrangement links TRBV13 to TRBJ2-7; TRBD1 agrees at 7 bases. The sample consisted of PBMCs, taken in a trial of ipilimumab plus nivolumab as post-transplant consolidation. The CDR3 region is CASRQTGAATYEQYF. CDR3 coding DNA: TGTGCCAGCAGACAAACAGGGGCGGCCACCTACGAGCAGTACTTC.